Listed below are T cell receptor beta chains from one sample, sequenced in a study of T-cell reconstitution after alpha-beta-depleted transplantation in children. TCRdb re-called the PCR reads through MiXCR, storing one row per CDR3 protein. The data hold roughly 280,000 distinct CDR3 sequences, with about 9.9% observed a single time. The sample consisted of peripheral blood, taken 180 days after TCRalphabeta/CD19-depleted stem cell transplant. The source of these receptors is a male patient aged 2 to 10 who had a stem cell transplant for chronic granulomatous disease, so the T cells may come from the graft donor. Each CDR3 is given with its conserved first and last residue. The D gene is left open where the match is weak. Clone size is stated in some rows and not others, as once, few, many or a class when expanded.

CDR3aa: CSASPPSGRSTDTQYF; CDR3nt: TGCAGTGCTAGCCCCCCTAGCGGGAGGAGCACAGATACGCAGTATTTT; d_gene: TRBD2; v_gene: TRBV20-1; abundance: many; j_gene: TRBJ2-3
CDR3aa: CASSRSGTPFDEQYF; CDR3nt: TGTGCCAGCAGTCGAAGCGGGACTCCTTTTGACGAGCAGTACTTC; d_gene: TRBD2; v_gene: TRBV6-1; abundance: many; j_gene: TRBJ2-7
CDR3aa: CTSSLAGVTRVKNIQYF; CDR3nt: TGTACCAGCAGCTTAGCCGGAGTTACCCGAGTCAAAAACATACAGTACTTC; d_gene: .; v_gene: TRBV7-2; abundance: .; j_gene: TRBJ2-4
CDR3aa: CASSLLRASVSSYNEQFF; CDR3nt: TGTGCCAGCAGCTTATTAAGGGCTAGCGTTAGCTCCTACAATGAGCAGTTCTTC; d_gene: .; v_gene: TRBV3-1; abundance: few; j_gene: TRBJ2-1
CDR3aa: CCARDTGGDDSYNEQFF; CDR3nt: TGCTGTGCTAGAGATACCGGGGGGGATGACTCCTACAATGAGCAGTTCTTC; d_gene: TRBD2; v_gene: TRBV20-1; abundance: .; j_gene: TRBJ2-1
CDR3aa: CASSGLTNTGELFF; CDR3nt: TGTGCCAGCAGCGGACTCACGAACACCGGGGAGCTGTTTTTT; d_gene: .; v_gene: TRBV6-1; abundance: many; j_gene: TRBJ2-2
CDR3aa: CASSQEHTETQYF; CDR3nt: TGTGCCAGCAGCCAAGAGCACACGGAGACCCAGTACTTC; d_gene: .; v_gene: TRBV4-2; abundance: .; j_gene: TRBJ2-5
CDR3aa: CSVVLGQGKYNEQFF; CDR3nt: TGCAGCGTTGTTCTCGGGCAGGGGAAATACAATGAGCAGTTCTTC; d_gene: .; v_gene: TRBV29-1; abundance: many; j_gene: TRBJ2-1
CDR3aa: CASSPKESLNTEAFF; CDR3nt: TGTGCCAGCTCACCAAAGGAAAGCCTGAACACTGAAGCTTTCTTT; d_gene: .; v_gene: TRBV18; abundance: .; j_gene: TRBJ1-1
CDR3aa: CASSYSDPLDTQYF; CDR3nt: TGTGCCAGCAGTTACTCAGACCCCCTAGATACGCAGTATTTT; d_gene: .; v_gene: TRBV6-2/TRBV6-3; abundance: .; j_gene: TRBJ2-3
CDR3aa: CSARPFTGQGDNEQFF; CDR3nt: TGCAGCGCACGCCCCTTCACGGGACAGGGGGACAATGAGCAGTTCTTC; d_gene: TRBD1; v_gene: TRBV29-1; abundance: many; j_gene: TRBJ2-1
CDR3aa: CASRSGGLLGEAFF; CDR3nt: TGTGCCAGCAGAAGCGGGGGTTTGCTGGGTGAAGCTTTCTTT; d_gene: .; v_gene: TRBV6-2/TRBV6-3; abundance: many; j_gene: TRBJ1-1
CDR3aa: CAISDRGSEQYF; CDR3nt: TGTGCCATCAGCGACAGGGGTAGCGAGCAGTACTTC; d_gene: TRBD1; v_gene: TRBV10-3; abundance: many; j_gene: TRBJ2-7
CDR3aa: CASSYGKETQYF; CDR3nt: TGTGCCAGCAGTTATGGGAAAGAGACCCAGTACTTC; d_gene: .; v_gene: TRBV6-2/TRBV6-3; abundance: many; j_gene: TRBJ2-5
CDR3aa: CASSYLHEQFF; CDR3nt: TGTGCCAGCAGTTACCTCCATGAGCAGTTCTTC; d_gene: .; v_gene: TRBV6-2/TRBV6-3; abundance: many; j_gene: TRBJ2-1
CDR3aa: CASSSGDRVNQPQHF; CDR3nt: TGTGCCAGCAGCTCCGGGGACAGGGTCAATCAGCCCCAGCATTTT; d_gene: TRBD1; v_gene: TRBV7-2; abundance: many; j_gene: TRBJ1-5
CDR3aa: CASSHRDRGLSEQYF; CDR3nt: TGCGCCAGCAGCCATAGGGACAGGGGGCTGAGCGAGCAGTACTTC; d_gene: TRBD1; v_gene: TRBV5-1; abundance: many; j_gene: TRBJ2-7
CDR3aa: CASSKDRAYNEQFF; CDR3nt: TGCGCCAGCAGCAAAGACAGGGCCTACAATGAGCAGTTCTTC; d_gene: TRBD1; v_gene: TRBV5-1; abundance: .; j_gene: TRBJ2-1
CDR3aa: CASSLAGPNYGYTF; CDR3nt: TGTGCCAGCAGCTTAGCTGGTCCCAACTATGGCTACACCTTC; d_gene: .; v_gene: TRBV7-8; abundance: many; j_gene: TRBJ1-2
CDR3aa: CASSLLVGTGTGTETQYF; CDR3nt: TGTGCCAGCAGTTTGTTAGTTGGGACCGGGACAGGGACAGAGACCCAGTACTTC; d_gene: TRBD1; v_gene: TRBV28; abundance: many; j_gene: TRBJ2-5
CDR3aa: CSAYLPSGTGELFF; CDR3nt: TGCAGTGCCTATCTTCCTAGCGGCACCGGGGAGCTGTTTTTT; d_gene: TRBD2; v_gene: TRBV20-1; abundance: many; j_gene: TRBJ2-2
CDR3aa: CASSLDRTGFLTGELFF; CDR3nt: TGTGCCAGCAGCTTAGATCGGACAGGTTTTCTCACCGGGGAGCTGTTTTTT; d_gene: TRBD1; v_gene: TRBV11-3; abundance: .; j_gene: TRBJ2-2
CDR3aa: CTSSLGHERVLFF; CDR3nt: TGTACCAGCAGCTTAGGACACGAAAGGGTGCTGTTTTTT; d_gene: .; v_gene: TRBV7-9; abundance: .; j_gene: TRBJ2-2
CDR3aa: CASSPTGFGTDTQYF; CDR3nt: TGTGCCAGCAGCCCGACGGGCTTCGGCACAGATACGCAGTATTTT; d_gene: .; v_gene: TRBV12-3/TRBV12-4; abundance: many; j_gene: TRBJ2-3
CDR3aa: CASSQEVDPNEKLFF; CDR3nt: TGCGCCAGCAGCCAAGAGGTGGACCCTAATGAAAAACTGTTTTTT; d_gene: .; v_gene: TRBV4-3; abundance: many; j_gene: TRBJ1-4
CDR3aa: CASSSGSDTQYF; CDR3nt: TGTGCCAGCAGTTCCGGGTCGGATACGCAGTATTTT; d_gene: .; v_gene: TRBV6-5; abundance: many; j_gene: TRBJ2-3
CDR3aa: CASSVAGTPPGGANVLTF; CDR3nt: TGTGCCAGCAGCGTAGCCGGGACCCCACCGGGTGGGGCCAACGTCCTGACTTTC; d_gene: .; v_gene: TRBV9; abundance: many; j_gene: TRBJ2-6
CDR3aa: CASREGATDTQYF; CDR3nt: TGTGCCAGCAGGGAGGGGGCGACAGATACGCAGTATTTT; d_gene: .; v_gene: TRBV12-3/TRBV12-4; abundance: many; j_gene: TRBJ2-3
CDR3aa: CAIGEQGEVYEQYF; CDR3nt: TGTGCCATCGGAGAACAGGGGGAGGTATACGAGCAGTACTTC; d_gene: TRBD1; v_gene: TRBV10-3; abundance: many; j_gene: TRBJ2-7
CDR3aa: CASSSTGGRANYGYTF; CDR3nt: TGTGCCAGCAGTTCCACAGGGGGCCGGGCTAACTATGGCTACACCTTC; d_gene: TRBD1; v_gene: TRBV6-5; abundance: many; j_gene: TRBJ1-2
CDR3aa: CSARQVGDSPLHF; CDR3nt: TGCAGTGCTAGACAAGTGGGGGATTCACCCCTCCACTTT; d_gene: .; v_gene: TRBV20-1; abundance: many; j_gene: TRBJ1-6
CDR3aa: CASSLVLGSYNEQFF; CDR3nt: TGCGCCAGCAGCTTGGTTCTGGGCTCCTACAATGAGCAGTTCTTC; d_gene: .; v_gene: TRBV5-1; abundance: many; j_gene: TRBJ2-1
CDR3aa: CASSTSGTLRAGNTIYF; CDR3nt: TGTGCCAGCAGCACTTCCGGGACCCTAAGAGCTGGAAACACCATATATTTT; d_gene: .; v_gene: TRBV7-4; abundance: few; j_gene: TRBJ1-3
CDR3aa: CASSVPPGEQFF; CDR3nt: TGTGCCAGCAGCGTTCCCCCGGGTGAGCAGTTCTTC; d_gene: .; v_gene: TRBV9; abundance: many; j_gene: TRBJ2-1
CDR3aa: CAISESAGGFYEQYF; CDR3nt: TGTGCCATCAGTGAGTCAGCGGGAGGGTTCTACGAGCAGTACTTC; d_gene: TRBD2; v_gene: TRBV10-3; abundance: many; j_gene: TRBJ2-7